This TCR beta chain was documented in a study of response to subunit inactivated influenza vaccine. The study, taken as a whole, reports: Researchers suggested that each seasonal influenza vaccination recruits few new T cells.

This clonotype has a handful of counts. Its target is not known. A single record per CDR3 protein comes from TCRdb applying MiXCR to the RT-PCR reads. Here the sample spans fewer than 750,000 distinct CDR3 sequences, approximately 14% being singletons. The length of the CDR3 is 16 residues. The germline V and J ends were trimmed by 5 bases and 5 bases, with 18 bases remaining between them. Germline V gives CDR1 SEHNR, CDR2 FQNEAQ (reference sequence). The starting material was PBMCs from blood, obtained less than 13 days after vaccination. The rearrangement uses TRBV7-9 and TRBJ1-4; D uncertain. This clonotype was sampled from a man aged 45-65 years who received an inactivated influenza vaccine. The CDR3 coding sequence is TGTGCCAGCAGCCTAAGGCCTGTCGGTGGGAATGAAAAACTGTTTTTT. Its translation: CASSLRPVGGNEKLFF. Full variable domain (outside the CDR3, taken from reference TRBV7-9 and TRBJ1-4): DTGVSQNPRHKITKRGQNVTFRCDPISEHNRLYWYRQTLGQGPEFLTYFQNEAQLEKSRLLSDRFSAERPKGSFSTLEIQRTEQGDSAMYLCASSLRPVGGNEKLFFGSGTQLSVL.